The 9 T cell receptor beta chains below come from one sample, sequenced in a study of shared clonotypes between healthy human individuals. Some clones are missing from TCRdb's copy, which holds only in-frame ones; the method was immunoSEQ multiplex PCR. The sample shows more than 2 million clones, roughly 94% of them seen only once. Naivety among CD8 cells was defined by CD45RO negativity and positive CCR7 selection, thereby excluding terminally differentiated effector memory CD45RA+ cells. Sequenced sample: naive CD8+ T cells sorted from blood. These receptors all stem from a man in his late teens or twenties in good health.

The genes are TRBV9 and TRBJ1-1; the match to TRBD1 covers 7 bases. The CDR3 is 19 amino acids. From germline, CDR1 is SGDLS and CDR2 YYNGEE. J was trimmed by 1 base and V by 4 bases; bases with no gene match: 19. The CDR3, as DNA: TGTGCCAGCAGCCCCGGACACGCCGACCTGACAGGGCAGAACACTGAAGCTTTCTTT. As protein: CASSPGHADLTGQNTEAFF. The full variable domain, with the rest looked up from reference TRBV9 and TRBJ1-1, is DSGVTQTPKHLITATGQRVTLRCSPRSGDLSVYWYQQSLDQGLQFLIQYYNGEERAKGNILERFSAQQFPDLHSELNLSSLELGDSALYFCASSPGHADLTGQNTEAFFGQGTRLTVV.

CDR3 bases: TGTGCCAGCGGGGGGACCGGGGAGCTGTTTTTT. It specifies CASGGTGELFF. This chain connects TRBV7-6 to TRBJ2-2; D possibly corresponds to TRBD2 (6 bases). Trimming removed 8 bases from V and 5 bases from J, with 6 bases in between. The germline CDR1 and CDR2 sequences are SGHVS and FNYEAQ. The CDR3 runs 11 residues. Full variable domain (rest looked up from reference TRBV7-6 and TRBJ2-2): GAGVSQSPRYKVTKRGQDVALRCDPISGHVSLYWYRQALGQGPEFLTYFNYEAQQDKSGLPNDRFSAERPEGSISTLTIQRTEQRDSAMYRCASGGTGELFFGEGSRLTVL.

The chain links TRBV5-1 to TRBJ1-4; the D gene is possibly TRBD1 (6 bases). Per germline, CDR1 SGHRS and CDR2 YFSETQ. The CDR3 extends over 15 amino acids. Trimming took 3 bases from V and 3 from J, leaving 12 bases between them. This CDR3 reads CASSSTGYPNEKLFF. Written as DNA, the CDR3 is TGCGCCAGCAGCTCTACAGGGTACCCTAATGAAAAACTGTTTTTT.

V is TRBV11-2 and J is TRBJ2-5; 9 bases are shared with TRBD1. The CDR3 consists of 16 residues. In germline, CDR1 is SGHAT, CDR2 FQNNGV. V lost 1 base and J lost 4; bases outside the gene matches: 7. The CDR3 nucleotides read TGTGCCAGCAGCTTAGTATGGACAGGGGACGGAGAGACCCAGTACTTC. Translating gives CASSLVWTGDGETQYF.

V is TRBV2 and J is TRBJ1-2, with D possibly TRBD1 on 5 matching bases. With 5 bases removed from V and 7 bases from J, the gap between germline ends came to 8 bases. This CDR3 has 11 residues. Germline lookup yields CDR1 SNHLY and CDR2 FYNNEI. The CDR3 DNA reads TGTGCCAGCAGTTCCAGGGTTGGCTACACCTTC. Residues: CASSSRVGYTF. Full variable domain (remainder filled in from reference TRBV2 and TRBJ1-2): EPEVTQTPSHQVTQMGQEVILRCVPISNHLYFYWYRQILGQKVEFLVSFYNNEISEKSEIFDDQFSVERPDGSNFTLKIRSTKLEDSAMYFCASSSRVGYTFGSGTRLTVV.

J is TRBJ1-5 and V is TRBV6-5; no clear D. The CDR3 is made up of 14 amino acids. V was clipped by 4 bases and J by 4 bases, with 11 bases between them. Germline V gives CDR1 MNHEY, CDR2 SVGAGI. For the CDR3, the DNA is TGTGCCAGCAGTTTCCAGGAGGGTAATCAGCCCCAGCATTTT. It codes for CASSFQEGNQPQHF.

This clone was seen only once. CDR3 nucleotide sequence: TGCAGCGTACTTTCCATGGACAGTAAGAACACCGGGGAGCTGTTTTTT. Its translation: CSVLSMDSKNTGELFF. The chain combines TRBV29-1 with TRBJ2-2, with D tentatively TRBD1 (6 bases). The V and J ends lost 6 bases and 1 base respectively, with 18 bases between them. Germline V lookup: CDR1 SQVTM, CDR2 ANQGSEA. This CDR3 spans 16 amino acids.

The genes are TRBV7-3 and TRBJ2-1, with TRBD2 as a possible D gene (5 bases). V shed 1 base and J shed 8 bases, with 12 bases lying between them. CDR3 size: 14 residues. Germline CDR1 reads SGHTA; CDR2 reads FQGTGA. The CDR3 DNA follows: TGTGCCAGCAGCTTAAAAGGCGGGTTGCATGAGCAGTTCTTC. It encodes CASSLKGGLHEQFF.

The chain is built from TRBV6-5 and TRBJ1-1; D unresolved. This CDR3 has 13 residues. Germline V CDR1 and CDR2: MNHEY, SVGAGI. Trimming removed 5 bases from V and 7 bases from J, with 14 bases in between. Written as DNA, the CDR3 is TGTGCCAGCAGTCCCGCGCCGGAGAGTGAAGCTTTCTTT. Residues: CASSPAPESEAFF.